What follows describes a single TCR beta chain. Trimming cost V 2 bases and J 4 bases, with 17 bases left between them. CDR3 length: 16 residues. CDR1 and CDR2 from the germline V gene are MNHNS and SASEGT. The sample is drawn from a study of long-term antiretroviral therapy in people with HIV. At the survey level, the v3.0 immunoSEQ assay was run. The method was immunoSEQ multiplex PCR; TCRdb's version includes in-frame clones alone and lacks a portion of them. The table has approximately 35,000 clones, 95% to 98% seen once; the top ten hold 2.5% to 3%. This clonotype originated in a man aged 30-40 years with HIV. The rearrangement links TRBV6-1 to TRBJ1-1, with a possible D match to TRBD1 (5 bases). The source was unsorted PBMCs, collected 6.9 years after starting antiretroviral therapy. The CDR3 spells CASSEWVEGRATEAFF. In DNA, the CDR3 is TGTGCCAGCAGTGAATGGGTAGAGGGGAGGGCCACTGAAGCTTTCTTT.